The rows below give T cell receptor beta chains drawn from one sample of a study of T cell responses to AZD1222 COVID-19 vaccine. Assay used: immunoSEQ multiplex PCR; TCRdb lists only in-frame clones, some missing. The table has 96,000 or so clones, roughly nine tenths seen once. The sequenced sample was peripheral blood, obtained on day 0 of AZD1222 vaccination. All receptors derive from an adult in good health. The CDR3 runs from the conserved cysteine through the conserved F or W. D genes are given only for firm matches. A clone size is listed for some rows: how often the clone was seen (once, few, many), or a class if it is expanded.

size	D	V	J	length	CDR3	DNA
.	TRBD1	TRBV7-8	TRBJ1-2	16	CASSLRGQEMNYGYTF	TGTGCCAGCAGCTTACGGGGACAGGAGATGAACTATGGCTACACCTTC
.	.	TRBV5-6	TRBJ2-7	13	CASSFGRYYEQYF	TGTGCCAGCAGCTTTGGACGGTACTACGAGCAGTACTTC
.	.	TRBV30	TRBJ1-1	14	CAWSAYTMNTEAFF	TGTGCCTGGAGTGCTTACACGATGAACACTGAAGCTTTCTTT
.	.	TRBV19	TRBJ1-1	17	CASSANGAAWKNTEAFF	TGTGCCAGTAGCGCGAACGGGGCAGCCTGGAAGAACACTGAAGCTTTCTTT
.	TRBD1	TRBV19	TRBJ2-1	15	CASSMVQGDRLEQFF	TGTGCCAGTAGTATGGTGCAGGGGGATCGTTTGGAGCAGTTCTTC
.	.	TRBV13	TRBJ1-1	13	CASSLSLRTEAFF	TGTGCCAGCAGCTTATCTCTTCGCACTGAAGCTTTCTTT
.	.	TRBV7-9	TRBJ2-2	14	CASSSGVNTGELFF	TGTGCCAGCAGCTCGGGAGTTAACACCGGGGAGCTGTTTTTT
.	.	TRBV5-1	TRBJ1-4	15	CASSFTGSGGEKLFF	TGCGCCAGCAGCTTTACAGGGAGTGGAGGTGAAAAACTGTTTTTT
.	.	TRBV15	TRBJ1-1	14	CATVVDRRNTEAFF	TGTGCCACCGTCGTTGACAGGAGGAACACTGAAGCTTTCTTT
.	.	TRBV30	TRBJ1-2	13	CAWSPGSTGSYTF	TGTGCCTGGAGTCCGGGATCAACTGGGAGCTACACCTTC
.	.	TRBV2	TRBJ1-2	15	CASSELQGDPNGYTF	TGTGCCAGCAGTGAGCTTCAAGGGGATCCCAATGGCTACACCTTC
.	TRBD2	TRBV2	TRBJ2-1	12	CASSVSSGEQFF	TGTGCCAGCAGTGTCTCTAGCGGTGAGCAGTTCTTC
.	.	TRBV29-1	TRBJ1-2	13	CSVEDKADYGYTF	TGCAGCGTTGAAGATAAGGCAGACTATGGCTACACCTTC
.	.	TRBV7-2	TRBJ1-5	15	CASSFGGNDRQPQHF	TGTGCCAGCAGCTTCGGGGGTAACGATAGACAGCCCCAGCATTTT
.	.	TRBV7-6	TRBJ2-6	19	CASSYDSGTPRSGANVLTF	TGTGCCAGCAGTTACGATTCCGGGACTCCCCGCTCTGGGGCCAACGTCCTGACTTTC
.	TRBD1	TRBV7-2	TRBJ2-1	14	CASSLYRGANEQFF	TGTGCCAGCAGCTTATACAGGGGTGCCAATGAGCAGTTCTTC
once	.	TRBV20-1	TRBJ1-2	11	CSASRSDGYTF	TGCAGTGCTAGTCGCTCTGATGGCTACACCTTC
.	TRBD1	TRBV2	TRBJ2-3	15	CASSVDRGPADTQYF	TGTGCCAGCAGTGTTGACAGGGGGCCCGCAGATACGCAGTATTTT
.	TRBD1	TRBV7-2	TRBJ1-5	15	CASSPDRDLNQPQHF	TGTGCCAGCAGCCCGGACAGGGATCTCAATCAGCCCCAGCATTTT
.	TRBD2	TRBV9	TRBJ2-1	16	CASSVDWTRDDNEQFF	TGTGCCAGCAGCGTAGATTGGACTAGGGACGACAATGAGCAGTTCTTC
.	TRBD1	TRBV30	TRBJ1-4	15	CAWSVRPGGNEKLFF	TGTGCCTGGAGTGTACGTCCAGGGGGTAATGAAAAACTGTTTTTT
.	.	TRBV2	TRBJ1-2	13	CASSDRARYGYTF	TGTGCCAGCAGTGACAGGGCGCGCTATGGCTACACCTTC
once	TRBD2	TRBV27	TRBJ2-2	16	CASSLVLAGGPGELFF	TGTGCCAGCAGTTTAGTCCTAGCGGGGGGGCCCGGGGAGCTGTTTTTT
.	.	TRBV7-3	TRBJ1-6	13	CASSPTPNSPLHF	TGTGCCAGCAGCCCGACACCTAATTCACCCCTCCACTTT
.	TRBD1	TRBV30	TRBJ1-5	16	CAWSVAGGESNQPQHF	TGTGCCTGGAGTGTAGCAGGGGGCGAGAGCAATCAGCCCCAGCATTTT
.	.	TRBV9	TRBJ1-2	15	CASSVDAGLNYGYTF	TGTGCCAGCAGCGTAGACGCAGGGTTGAACTATGGCTACACCTTC
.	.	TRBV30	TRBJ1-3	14	CAWSLTGPGNTIYF	TGTGCCTGGAGCCTTACAGGGCCTGGAAACACCATATATTTT
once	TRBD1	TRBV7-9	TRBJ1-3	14	CASRRQGSGNTIYF	TGTGCCAGCAGGCGACAGGGTTCTGGAAACACCATATATTTT
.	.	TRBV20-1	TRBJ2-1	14	CSASGANKYNEQFF	TGCAGTGCTAGTGGCGCGAACAAGTACAATGAGCAGTTCTTC
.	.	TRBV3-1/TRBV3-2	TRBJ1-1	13	CASSQEVGDTAFF	TGTGCCAGCAGCCAAGAGGTAGGGGACACAGCTTTCTTT
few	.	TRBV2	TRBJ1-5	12	CASRGRDQPQHF	TGTGCCAGCAGGGGACGGGATCAGCCCCAGCATTTT
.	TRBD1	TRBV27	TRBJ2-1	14	CASSLGTGAWEQFF	TGTGCCAGCAGTTTAGGGACAGGGGCTTGGGAGCAGTTCTTC
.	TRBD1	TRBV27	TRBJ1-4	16	CASSPTGGGTNEKLFF	TGTGCCAGCAGTCCGACAGGGGGAGGAACTAATGAAAAACTGTTTTTT
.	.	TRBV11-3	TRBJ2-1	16	CASSHAGPALYNEQFF	TGTGCCAGCAGCCACGCGGGGCCTGCCCTCTACAATGAGCAGTTCTTC
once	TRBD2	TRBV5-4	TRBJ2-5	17	CASSLPLSRGAQETQYF	TGTGCCAGCAGCTTGCCTCTCTCGCGGGGGGCCCAAGAGACCCAGTACTTC
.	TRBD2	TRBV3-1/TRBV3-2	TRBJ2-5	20	CASSQDAGSGGAPSQETQYF	TGTGCCAGCAGCCAAGACGCCGGGAGCGGGGGGGCCCCCAGCCAAGAGACCCAGTACTTC
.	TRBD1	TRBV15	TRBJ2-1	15	CATSRRYGTESEQFF	TGTGCCACCAGCAGACGCTACGGGACAGAGAGTGAGCAGTTCTTC
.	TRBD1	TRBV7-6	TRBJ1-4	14	CASSRTGLNEKLFF	TGTGCCAGCAGCCGGACAGGCCTTAATGAAAAACTGTTTTTT
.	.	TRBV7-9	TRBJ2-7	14	CASSSVDGRYEQYF	TGTGCCAGCAGCTCCGTTGACGGTCGGTACGAGCAGTACTTC
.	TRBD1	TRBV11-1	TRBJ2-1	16	CASSPPGRGSTDEQFF	TGTGCCAGCAGCCCCCCCGGCAGGGGGTCAACGGATGAGCAGTTCTTC
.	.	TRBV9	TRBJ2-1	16	CASSAPRGASYNEQFF	TGTGCCAGCAGCGCGCCAAGAGGGGCGTCCTACAATGAGCAGTTCTTC
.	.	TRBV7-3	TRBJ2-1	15	CASSPRRLLGDEQFF	TGTGCCAGCAGCCCACGACGGCTCCTAGGGGATGAGCAGTTCTTC
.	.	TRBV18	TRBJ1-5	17	CASSPPWMGGANQPQHF	TGTGCCAGCTCACCACCGTGGATGGGGGGCGCAAATCAGCCCCAGCATTTT
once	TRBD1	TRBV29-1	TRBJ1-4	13	CSVEQGANEKLFF	TGCAGCGTCGAACAGGGGGCTAATGAAAAACTGTTTTTT
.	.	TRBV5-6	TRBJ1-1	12	CASSREPGWAFF	TGTGCCAGCAGCCGCGAGCCTGGATGGGCTTTCTTT
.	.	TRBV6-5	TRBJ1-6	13	CASRQGRDSPLHF	TGTGCCAGCAGACAGGGTAGGGATTCACCCCTCCACTTT
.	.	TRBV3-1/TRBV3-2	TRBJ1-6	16	CASSRPLGIRNSPLHF	TGTGCCAGCAGTCGGCCCCTGGGTATTCGTAATTCACCCCTCCACTTT
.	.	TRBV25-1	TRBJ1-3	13	CASSQGMGNTIYF	TGTGCCAGCAGCCAGGGAATGGGAAACACCATATATTTT
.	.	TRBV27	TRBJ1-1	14	CASSLARADTEAFF	TGTGCCAGCAGTTTAGCGCGGGCGGACACTGAAGCTTTCTTT
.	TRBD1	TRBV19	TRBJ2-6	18	CASSRRKTGGSGANVLTF	TGTGCCAGTAGTAGGAGAAAGACAGGGGGCTCGGGGGCCAACGTCCTGACTTTC
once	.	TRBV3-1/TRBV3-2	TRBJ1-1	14	CASSQASWGTEAFF	TGTGCCAGCAGCCAAGCCTCGTGGGGGACTGAAGCTTTCTTT
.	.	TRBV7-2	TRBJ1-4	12	CASSLDNEKLFF	TGTGCCAGCAGCTTAGACAATGAAAAACTGTTTTTT
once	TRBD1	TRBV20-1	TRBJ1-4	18	CSANDEGARYSTNEKLFF	TGCAGTGCTAATGACGAGGGGGCGCGATATTCTACTAATGAAAAACTGTTTTTT
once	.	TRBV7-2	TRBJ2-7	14	CASSVQNGAYEQYF	TGTGCCAGCAGCGTACAGAACGGCGCCTACGAGCAGTACTTC